The following is a T cell receptor beta chain sequence with its context. This entry comes from a study of CD8+ T cells in alopecia areata. The germline gives CDR1 GTSNPN, CDR2 SVGIG (reference sequence). This CDR3 comprises 14 residues. The V end was cut by 3 bases, the J end by 3 bases, with 15 bases between. Isolated RNA was reverse transcribed into cDNA used as the sequencing template. The assay was immunoSEQ multiplex PCR, and TCRdb's table has in-frame clones only and misses some. The sample has approximately 140,000 clones, roughly 44% seen once; the top ten hold about 6.3%. The TCR originated in a human donor with alopecia areata. V gene TRBV30 combines with J gene TRBJ2-7, with TRBD1 as a possible D gene (6 bases). The sequenced sample consisted of CD4+ T cells sorted from blood. CDR3 coding DNA: TGTGCCTGGAGCCAGGGGATGTCTGTCTACGAGCAGTACTTC. Its translation is CAWSQGMSVYEQYF.